Listed here are 24 T cell receptor beta chains from one sample, sequenced in a study of blood T cell repertoires in COVID-19 (dated by TCRdb to 2018 to 2020). Preparation of the library involved the immunoSEQ multiplex PCR assay. TCRdb limited this immuneACCESS table to in-frame rearrangements with V and J called. A share of clones is missing; checked studies link under half to unresolved V genes, and the rest is unexplained. This sample holds 200,000 to 250,000 clones; 89% were observed only once. The ten largest clonotypes hold about 5% of the sample. The material sequenced was peripheral blood. Source of these receptors: a woman aged 40 to 49 with acute or convalescent COVID-19.

This chain joins TRBV24-1 and TRBJ1-2, with D maybe TRBD1 (6 bases). CDR1 and CDR2 (germline): KGHDR, SFDVKD. Trimming stripped 3 bases from V and 6 bases from J, with 13 bases between. CDR3 length equals 14 residues. The CDR3 sequence is CATSDPQGRHGYTF. CDR3 DNA sequence: TGTGCCACCAGTGATCCACAGGGTAGGCATGGCTACACCTTC.

The V and J genes are TRBV27 and TRBJ2-6, with 16 bases that match TRBD2. This CDR3 contains 19 residues. Germline lookup yields CDR1 MNHEY and CDR2 SMNVEV (reference sequence). V dropped 6 bases and J dropped 2; count of bases not matched to a gene: 7. As DNA, the CDR3 is TGTGCCAGCAGCCTGGGACTAGCGGGGGGGCTGGCTGGGGCCAACGTCCTGACTTTC. Translation: CASSLGLAGGLAGANVLTF.

The chain carries TRBV4-2 and TRBJ1-6; no definite D call. There are 17 residues in the CDR3. Trimming pared 0 bases from V and 8 bases from J, leaving 17 bases between. In germline, CDR1 is LGHNA, CDR2 YNFKEQ. DNA of the CDR3: TGTGCCAGCAGCCAAGACATAGGTGAGGCAGTGCATTCACCCCTCCACTTT. Its protein product is CASSQDIGEAVHSPLHF.

The chain is built from TRBV18 and TRBJ2-5; 7 positions agree with TRBD1. V lost 3 bases, J lost 7 bases, and 8 bases stayed unmatched. Germline values: CDR1 KGHSH, CDR2 LQKENI. This CDR3 has 14 amino acids. The CDR3: CASSPRTGYGTQYF. CDR3 DNA sequence: TGTGCCAGCTCACCTCGGACAGGTTACGGGACCCAGTACTTC.

The chain combines TRBV19 with TRBJ2-1; TRBD2 might be the D (7 bases). V was cut by 7 bases and J by 7 bases, with 23 bases left in between. Germline V gene data show CDR1 as LNHDA and CDR2 as SQIVND (reference sequence). This CDR3 is built from 16 residues. DNA for the CDR3: TGTGCCAGTACCAATGGGGGGGGCCAAGTCGTGAATGAGCAGTTCTTC. It is translated as CASTNGGGQVVNEQFF. Variable domain in full (rest from reference TRBV19 and TRBJ2-1): DGGITQSPKYLFRKEGQNVTLSCEQNLNHDAMYWYRQDPGQGLRLIYYSQIVNDFQKGDIAEGYSVSREKKESFPLTVTSAQKNPTAFYLCASTNGGGQVVNEQFFGPGTRLTVL.

The genes are TRBV11-3 and TRBJ2-3, with 13 nucleotides matching TRBD2. V trimming: 4 bases; J trimming: 4 bases; junction bases outside the gene matches: 8. Per the germline V gene, CDR1 is SGHNT and CDR2 is YENEEA. CDR3 size: 17 residues. In DNA, the CDR3 is TGTGCCAGCAGCTCCGGGACTAGCGGGGAAGGAGCAGATACGCAGTATTTT. Residues: CASSSGTSGEGADTQYF.

The CDR3 reads CASSSGSSGNTIYF. The CDR3 DNA reads TGTGCCAGCAGCTCGGGGTCCTCTGGAAACACCATATATTTT. The chain combines TRBV3-1 (or the pseudogene TRBV3-2) with TRBJ1-3; D is unclear. With 5 bases removed from V and 0 bases from J, the gap between germline ends came to 8 bases. Looked up from germline, CDR1 is LGHDT and CDR2 is YNNKEL (reference sequence). This CDR3 is 14 amino acids long.

The chain employs TRBV15 and TRBJ1-5, with D possibly matching TRBD1 (6 bases). The CDR3 is 14 amino acids. The germline gives CDR1 LNHNV, CDR2 YYDKDF (reference sequence). V dropped 3 bases and J dropped 5 bases, with 11 bases sitting between them. The DNA for the CDR3 is TGTGCCACCAGCAGTGTACAGGGTGATCAGCCCCAGCATTTT. Protein sequence: CATSSVQGDQPQHF.

This chain links TRBV5-6 with TRBJ2-1, with D perhaps matching TRBD1 (6 bases). V was clipped by 4 bases and J by 0 bases, with 14 bases between them. The CDR3 spans 16 residues. In germline, CDR1 is SGHDT, CDR2 YYEEEE. CDR3 nucleotides: TGTGCCAGCAGCCCCACAGGGTTTCTCTCCTACAATGAGCAGTTCTTC. This codes for CASSPTGFLSYNEQFF.

This clone was observed a single time. V gene TRBV12-3 or TRBV12-4 combines with J gene TRBJ2-7, with D uncertain. Trimming pared 5 bases from V and 4 bases from J, leaving 12 bases between. The CDR3 contains 13 residues. The CDR3 region is CASSPGVPYEQYV. Written as DNA, the CDR3 is TGTGCCAGCAGTCCCGGAGTACCTTACGAGCAGTACGTC.

This clone was seen once. The genes are TRBV6-5 and TRBJ1-1; TRBD1 matches 8 bases. CDR3 length: 15 residues. V lost 3 bases to trimming and J lost 1 base; unmatched junction nucleotides: 4. From germline, CDR1 is MNHEY and CDR2 SVGAGI. CDR3 loop: CASSYLGTGNTEAFF. CDR3 nucleotide sequence: TGTGCCAGCAGTTATCTTGGGACAGGGAACACTGAAGCTTTCTTT.

This clone showed up just a few times. The rearrangement links TRBV27 to TRBJ1-5; tentative D call: TRBD1 (6 bases). This CDR3 comprises 12 residues. CDR1 and CDR2 (germline): MNHEY, SMNVEV (reference sequence). V shed 8 bases and J shed 7 bases, with 12 bases lying between them. Written as DNA, the CDR3 is TGTGCCAGCGGTACAGGGCGGCAGCCCCAGCATTTT. Translating it yields CASGTGRQPQHF.

This chain joins TRBV9 and TRBJ2-3, with TRBD2 identical over 11 bases. The germline gives CDR1 SGDLS, CDR2 YYNGEE. Losses at the gene ends were 3 bases for V and 0 bases for J; bases not matched to a gene: 3. The CDR3 is made up of 16 amino acids. CDR3 sequence: CASSGGLAASTDTQYF. DNA for the CDR3: TGTGCCAGCAGCGGGGGACTAGCGGCGAGCACAGATACGCAGTATTTT.

This clone came up a few times. The V and J genes are TRBV9 and TRBJ1-2; 12 bases line up with TRBD1. The germline V gene encodes CDR1 SGDLS and CDR2 YYNGEE. This CDR3 contains 13 residues. The V segment lost 2 bases and the J segment 11 bases; nucleotides outside the gene matches: 4. The CDR3 DNA reads as TGTGCCAGCAGCGTCGGGACAGGGGGCGAATACACCTTC. Amino acids: CASSVGTGGEYTF.

This clone was counted only a few times. The CDR3 reads CSVASGAQYF. The CDR3 nucleotides read TGCAGCGTCGCTTCGGGGGCGCAGTATTTT. The chain links TRBV29-1 to TRBJ2-3, with D possibly being TRBD2 (6 bases). CDR1 is SQVTM and CDR2 is ANQGSEA in the germline V gene. CDR3 size: 10 residues. Trimming shortened V by 6 bases and J by 10 bases, and 11 bases separated the two germline ends.

The rearrangement joins TRBV6-1 to TRBJ2-7; 8 positions match TRBD2. The junction had 8 bases not matched to a gene; V was cut back by 2 bases and J by 2 bases. Germline CDR1 and CDR2: MNHNS and SASEGT. This CDR3 region has 16 residues. The chain's CDR3 is CASSEYGRVGTYEQYV. Written as DNA, the CDR3 is TGTGCCAGCAGTGAATACGGGAGGGTAGGGACCTACGAGCAGTACGTC.

V usage is TRBV4-1 and J usage is TRBJ1-4; 7 bases align to TRBD1. Trimming at V came to 0 bases and at J to 3 bases, leaving 4 bases not matched to a gene. CDR3 length: 16 residues. In germline, CDR1 is MGHRA, CDR2 YSYEKL. The CDR3 region is CASSQDRGTANEKLFF. In DNA form, the CDR3 reads TGCGCCAGCAGCCAAGATCGGGGGACAGCTAATGAAAAACTGTTTTTT.

The rearrangement joins TRBV28 to TRBJ1-2; TRBD1 matches 9 bases. The CDR3 loop spans 19 amino acids. Losses at the gene ends were 7 bases for V and 4 bases for J; bases not matched to a gene: 22. The germline CDR1 and CDR2 sequences are MDHEN and SYDVKM. CDR3 sequence (DNA): TGTGCCAGCACCACAAGGGGACCCGGGACAGGGCGGCGGGGCTATGGCTACACCTTC. It codes for CASTTRGPGTGRRGYGYTF.

This chain links TRBV28 with TRBJ1-3, with D unresolved. The germline V gene encodes CDR1 MDHEN and CDR2 SYDVKM. The CDR3 is 16 residues long. V gave up 5 bases and J gave up 1 base, with 15 bases separating them. The chain's CDR3 is CASSQPGLRSGNTIYF. The CDR3 DNA is TGTGCCAGCAGTCAACCCGGACTTCGATCTGGAAACACCATATATTTT.

This sequence joins TRBV6-2 or TRBV6-3 and TRBJ1-1, with TRBD1 identical over 8 bases. This CDR3 spans 14 amino acids. Trimming at V came to 3 bases and at J to 6 bases, leaving 6 bases not matched to a gene. The germline V gene has CDR1 MNHEY and CDR2 SVGEGT. The CDR3: CASSYGDRFAEAFF. The CDR3, as DNA: TGTGCCAGCAGTTATGGGGACAGGTTCGCTGAAGCTTTCTTT.

J is TRBJ2-3 and V is TRBV4-2; 11 nucleotides agree with TRBD2. Germline assignment: CDR1 LGHNA and CDR2 YNFKEQ. V shed 1 base, J shed 1 base, and the junction held 4 bases outside the gene matches. The CDR3 totals 17 residues. CDR3: CASSQGILAGGTDTQYF. In nucleotides, the CDR3 is TGTGCCAGCAGCCAAGGCATACTAGCGGGAGGCACAGATACGCAGTATTTT.

The sample holds one count of this clone. The CDR3 nucleotides are TGCGCCAGCAGCTTGGCCCCTCAGGGGAATGAAGCTTTCTTT. Encoded protein: CASSLAPQGNEAFF. The chain combines TRBV5-1 with TRBJ1-1; TRBD1 is a possible D gene (6 bases). Germline V CDR1 and CDR2: SGHRS, YFSETQ. V was trimmed by 0 bases and J by 7 bases, leaving 13 bases between them. CDR3 length: 14 residues.

The chain employs TRBV27 and TRBJ1-5; possible D gene TRBD1, 5 bases. CDR1 and CDR2 from the germline V gene are MNHEY and SMNVEV (reference sequence). This CDR3 comprises 14 residues. The V end was cut by 7 bases, the J end by 8 bases, with 18 bases between. As DNA, the CDR3 is TGTGCCAGCAAGGTTGCAGGGAGGGTAAAGCCCCAGCATTTT. It codes for CASKVAGRVKPQHF.

This chain joins TRBV5-1 and TRBJ1-1; 7 bases line up with TRBD1. CDR1 and CDR2 from the germline V gene are SGHRS and YFSETQ. J lost 1 base, V lost 4 bases, and 13 bases had no gene match. This CDR3 comprises 17 residues. CDR3 sequence: CASSLTRYRQGNTEAFF. Here the CDR3 DNA reads TGCGCCAGCAGCCTAACCAGATATCGACAGGGGAACACTGAAGCTTTCTTT. Full variable domain (remainder filled in from reference TRBV5-1 and TRBJ1-1): KAGVTQTPRYLIKTRGQQVTLSCSPISGHRSVSWYQQTPGQGLQFLFEYFSETQRNKGNFPGRFSGRQFSNSRSEMNVSTLELGDSALYLCASSLTRYRQGNTEAFFGQGTRLTVV.